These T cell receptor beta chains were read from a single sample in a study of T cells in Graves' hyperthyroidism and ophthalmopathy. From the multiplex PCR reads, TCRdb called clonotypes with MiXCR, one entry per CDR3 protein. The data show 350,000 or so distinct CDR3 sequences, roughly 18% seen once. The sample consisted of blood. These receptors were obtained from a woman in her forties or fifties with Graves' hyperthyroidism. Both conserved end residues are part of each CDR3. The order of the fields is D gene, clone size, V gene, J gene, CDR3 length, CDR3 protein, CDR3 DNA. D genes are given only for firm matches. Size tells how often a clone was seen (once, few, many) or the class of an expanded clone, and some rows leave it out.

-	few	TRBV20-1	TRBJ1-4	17	CSADTRGQPSTNEKLFF	TGCAGTGCCGATACCCGCGGACAGCCATCAACTAATGAAAAACTGTTTTTT
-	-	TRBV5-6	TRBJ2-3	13	CASSGDYTDTQYF	TGTGCCAGCAGCGGCGACTATACAGATACGCAGTATTTT
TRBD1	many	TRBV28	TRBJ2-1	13	CASRRQGENEQFF	TGTGCCAGCAGGCGACAGGGAGAGAATGAGCAGTTCTTC
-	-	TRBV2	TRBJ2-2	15	CASSEVRANTGELFF	TGTGCCAGCAGTGAAGTCAGAGCGAACACCGGGGAGCTGTTTTTT
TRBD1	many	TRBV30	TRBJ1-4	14	CAWNTGEVNEKLFF	TGTGCCTGGAACACAGGGGAAGTCAATGAAAAACTGTTTTTT
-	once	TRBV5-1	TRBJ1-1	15	CASSWTPGDKTGAFF	TGCGCCAGCAGCTGGACCCCAGGCGATAAAACTGGAGCTTTCTTT
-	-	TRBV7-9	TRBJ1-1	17	CASSFSAQGFLNTEAFF	TGTGCCAGCAGCTTTTCCGCCCAGGGGTTCCTGAACACTGAAGCTTTCTTT
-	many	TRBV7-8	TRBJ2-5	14	CASSFTLGQETQYF	TGTGCCAGCAGCTTTACACTAGGCCAAGAGACCCAGTACTTC
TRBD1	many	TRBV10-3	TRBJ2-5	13	CAISRTGAETQYF	TGTGCCATCAGTCGGACAGGGGCGGAGACCCAGTACTTC
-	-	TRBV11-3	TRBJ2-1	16	CASSQPTGTPYNEQFF	TGTGCCAGCAGCCAACCTACAGGAACCCCCTACAATGAGCAGTTCTTC
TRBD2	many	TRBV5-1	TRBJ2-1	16	CASSLGGGLASNEQFF	TGCGCCAGCAGCTTGGGTGGGGGACTAGCGTCCAATGAGCAGTTCTTC
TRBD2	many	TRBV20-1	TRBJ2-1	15	CSASSPASGRTGQFF	TGCAGTGCTAGTAGTCCGGCTAGCGGGAGGACGGGGCAGTTCTTC
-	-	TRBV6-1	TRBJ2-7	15	CASSKPRDSSYEQYF	TGTGCCAGCAGTAAACCCCGGGACTCGTCCTACGAGCAGTACTTC
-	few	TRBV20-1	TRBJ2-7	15	CSARDLDREVYEQYF	TGCAGTGCTAGAGATCTCGACAGGGAGGTCTACGAGCAGTACTTC
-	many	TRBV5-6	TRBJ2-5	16	CASSLRGYTPQETQYF	TGTGCCAGCAGCTTGAGGGGGTACACCCCTCAAGAGACCCAGTACTTC
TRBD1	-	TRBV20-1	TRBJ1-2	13	CSAKTGSGYGYTF	TGCAGTGCTAAGACAGGGTCGGGCTATGGCTACACCTTC
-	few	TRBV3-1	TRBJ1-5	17	CASSQGYRTAVDQPQHF	TGTGCCAGCAGCCAAGGATACAGGACGGCAGTAGATCAGCCCCAGCATTTT